These 7 T cell receptor beta chains were sequenced from one sample in a study of T cells in localized non-small cell lung cancer. The repertoire was sequenced with immunoSEQ multiplex PCR; TCRdb's copy has only in-frame clones and lacks some. The sample lists about 1,000 clones; about 20% were seen once. The sample was normal lung tissue next to the tumor, taken before any cancer treatment. Receptor source: a male donor at least 60 years old with stage III lung adenocarcinoma.

By share, this clone ranks as large. V gene TRBV6-8 combines with J gene TRBJ1-5, with D hard to call. This CDR3 is 17 amino acids long. V was pared by 5 bases and J by 0 bases, with 17 bases between. Germline CDR1 is MNHGY and CDR2 is SAAAGT. CDR3 DNA sequence: TGTGCCAGCAGTGCAGCCCAGTCAGAGATTAGCAATCAGCCCCAGCATTTT. Protein: CASSAAQSEISNQPQHF.

This clone was seen a handful of times. The rearrangement joins TRBV11-3 to TRBJ2-2; no reliable D call. Between the trimmed V and J ends, which lost 6 bases and 7 bases, there was a span of 15 bases. CDR1 is SGHNT and CDR2 is YENEEA in the germline V gene. The CDR3 is made up of 14 amino acids. As DNA, the CDR3 is TGTGCCAGCAGGTTACGGACCCTAGGCGGGGAGCTGTTTTTT. Its protein is CASRLRTLGGELFF.

The chain employs TRBV6-8 and TRBJ2-2, with 8 bases lining up with TRBD2. The junction had 5 bases not matched to a gene; V was cut back by 5 bases and J by 6 bases. Germline values: CDR1 MNHGY, CDR2 SAAAGT. This CDR3 has 14 residues. CDR3 region: CASSLSGTSGELFF. The DNA for the CDR3 is TGTGCCAGCAGTCTTAGCGGGACCTCCGGGGAGCTGTTTTTT.

The CDR3 loop reads CASSSLTGGSGNQPQHF. In DNA, the CDR3 is TGTGCCAGTAGCTCCCTGACAGGGGGAAGCGGCAATCAGCCCCAGCATTTT. The V call is TRBV19, the J call TRBJ1-5; TRBD1 matches at 9 bases. There are 17 residues in the CDR3. V shed 6 bases and J 2 bases; nucleotides not matched to a gene: 11. Looked up from germline, CDR1 is LNHDA and CDR2 is SQIVND (reference sequence).

This CDR3 reads CASSVDSYGYTF. The DNA for the CDR3 is TGTGCCAGCAGCGTAGACAGCTATGGCTACACCTTC. The rearrangement joins TRBV9 to TRBJ1-2; D uncertain. Germline loops: CDR1 SGDLS, CDR2 YYNGEE. Deletions cut 0 bases from V and 4 bases from J, with 4 bases between. The CDR3 length is 12 residues.

This clone was seen more than once but under ten times. CDR3 DNA sequence: TGTGCCAGTAGTAAAACTAGCGGGGACTACAATGAGCAGTTCTTC. This encodes CASSKTSGDYNEQFF. V usage is TRBV19 and J usage is TRBJ2-1; 10 bases agree with TRBD2. V shed 4 bases and J 3 bases; nucleotides not matched to a gene: 3. The CDR3 contains 15 residues. Germline loops: CDR1 LNHDA, CDR2 SQIVND (reference sequence).

The rearrangement uses TRBV19 and TRBJ2-7, with TRBD1 matching 8 bases. Unmatched junction bases numbered 14, after V lost 5 bases and J lost 2 bases. The CDR3 length is 17 residues. Germline-derived CDR1 and CDR2 are LNHDA and SQIVND (reference sequence). Written as DNA, the CDR3 is TGTGCCAGTAGTGCAACGCCCGGGACAGGTGATACCTACGAGCAGTACTTC. It yields the protein CASSATPGTGDTYEQYF.